The 9 T cell receptor beta chains reported below all come from one sample, sequenced in a study of shared clonotypes between healthy human individuals. Assay: immunoSEQ multiplex PCR; the TCRdb copy retains only in-frame clones and omits some. The table lists hundreds of thousands of clones, 80% to 95% of them singletons, with 24% in the top ten. The naive CD8 population came from CD45RO-negative cells selected for CCR7, without terminally differentiated effector memory CD45RA+ cells. The sequencing input was naive CD8+ T cells sorted from blood. The receptors derive from a man younger than 40 in good health.

The chain uses TRBV7-8 and TRBJ1-1; D not certain. The CDR3 has 15 amino acids. The ends were cut back, 1 base at V and 4 bases at J, with 13 bases in the middle. Germline CDR1 is SGHVS and CDR2 is FQNEAQ. The CDR3 DNA is TGTGCCAGCAGCTTAGTGGAGGGCTCTTTCACTGAAGCTTTCTTT. Its protein product is CASSLVEGSFTEAFF.

The count of this clone is one. The chain's CDR3 is CASGSATQETQYF. DNA of the CDR3: TGTGCTAGTGGTTCCGCGACCCAAGAGACCCAGTACTTC. The V call is TRBV12-5, the J call TRBJ2-5, with D uncertain. This CDR3 is built from 13 residues. The germline CDR1 and CDR2 sequences are LGHNT and FRNRAP. Trimming took off 4 bases at V and 1 base at J, with 7 bases between the two ends.

The rearrangement joins TRBV28 to TRBJ2-7; TRBD1 might be the D (5 bases). The CDR3 sequence is 15 residues long. Germline V gives CDR1 MDHEN, CDR2 SYDVKM. Between the trimmed V and J ends, which lost 2 bases and 3 bases, there was a span of 14 bases. CDR3 region: CASSLGSSGIYEQYF. DNA for the CDR3: TGTGCCAGCAGTTTAGGGTCTTCAGGGATCTACGAGCAGTACTTC.

The genes are TRBV21-1 and TRBJ2-7; the table's D call of TRBD1 was not tested on the DNA. TRBV21-1 is tagged as a pseudogene. This CDR3 contains 18 residues. CDR3 DNA sequence: TGTGCCAGCCCCCCCTTATTTTGCGGGACAGGGGCCCCCTACGAGCAGTACTTC. Translation: CASPPLFCGTGAPYEQYF.

This clone was recorded only once. The chain uses TRBV7-9 and TRBJ2-1; TRBD2 is a possible D gene (6 bases). This CDR3 is built from 15 residues. Germline loops: CDR1 SEHNR, CDR2 FQNEAQ (reference sequence). V was trimmed by 5 bases and J by 4 bases, leaving 15 bases between them. DNA of the CDR3: TGTGCCAGCAGCACCGCCGGGACTTATTACAATGAGCAGTTCTTC. This gives the protein CASSTAGTYYNEQFF.

The rearrangement uses TRBV6-4 and TRBJ2-7; D not certain. The length of the CDR3 is 19 residues. V dropped 0 bases and J dropped 4 bases, with 25 bases sitting between them. CDR1 is MRHNA and CDR2 is SNTAGT in the germline V gene. CDR3 sequence: CASSDSLGTWGRARYEQYF. The CDR3 DNA reads as TGTGCCAGCAGTGACTCCCTAGGAACGTGGGGAAGGGCCAGATACGAGCAGTACTTC.

This sequence joins TRBV11-3 and TRBJ2-1; D ambiguous. Germline CDR1 is SGHNT and CDR2 is YENEEA. The germline V and J ends were trimmed by 4 bases and 7 bases, with 17 bases remaining between them. CDR3 length: 15 amino acids. The CDR3, as DNA: TGTGCCAGCAGCTCCCCCCGGGCAGACCTGAATGAGCAGTTCTTC. Protein product: CASSSPRADLNEQFF.

Points on this clone: The same CDR3 also results from other DNA sequences found in this sample. The genes are TRBV27 and TRBJ2-7; no firm D call. With 4 bases removed from V and 0 bases from J, the gap between germline ends came to 7 bases. CDR3 length equals 13 residues. Germline CDR1 and CDR2: MNHEY and SMNVEV (reference sequence). The chain's CDR3 is CASSYRSSYEQYF. The CDR3 nucleotides are TGTGCCAGCAGTTATAGGAGCTCCTACGAGCAGTACTTC.

This sequence joins TRBV19 and TRBJ1-2; TRBD1 matches at 9 bases. CDR3 size: 15 residues. Germline V gives CDR1 LNHDA, CDR2 SQIVND (reference sequence). Trimming cost V 5 bases and J 4 bases; bases outside gene matches: 8. The CDR3 region is CASSAPGQGLYGYTF. The CDR3 DNA reads TGTGCCAGTAGTGCCCCGGGACAGGGCCTCTATGGCTACACCTTC.